This T cell receptor (beta chain) was sequenced for a study of T cells in localized non-small cell lung cancer. Comment on this clone: Antigen unknown.

Repertoires were generated with immunoSEQ multiplex PCR, while TCRdb's copy carries only in-frame clones and drops some. Among around 67,000 clones listed, roughly 90% were seen once. The study's findings and limits: Tumor trailed uninvolved adjacent lung in T cell clonality, which peaked there. Within adjacent lung there appeared a median approximately 58 of the top 100 tumor clones. Heterogeneity cannot be ruled out, as sequencing used one tumor region only.

From germline, CDR1 is KGHSH and CDR2 LQKENI. Trimming left V 5 bases short and J 4 bases short, with 15 bases between. The CDR3 extends over 15 amino acids. Sample: peripheral blood, taken before any cancer treatment. This chain uses TRBV18 with TRBJ1-5; tentatively, D is TRBD1 (6 bases). This receptor was identified in a woman aged 40-70 years with stage I lung adenocarcinoma. The CDR3 bases are TGTGCCAGCTCAAAGACAGGTAAAGGGAATCAGCCCCAGCATTTT. It specifies CASSKTGKGNQPQHF.